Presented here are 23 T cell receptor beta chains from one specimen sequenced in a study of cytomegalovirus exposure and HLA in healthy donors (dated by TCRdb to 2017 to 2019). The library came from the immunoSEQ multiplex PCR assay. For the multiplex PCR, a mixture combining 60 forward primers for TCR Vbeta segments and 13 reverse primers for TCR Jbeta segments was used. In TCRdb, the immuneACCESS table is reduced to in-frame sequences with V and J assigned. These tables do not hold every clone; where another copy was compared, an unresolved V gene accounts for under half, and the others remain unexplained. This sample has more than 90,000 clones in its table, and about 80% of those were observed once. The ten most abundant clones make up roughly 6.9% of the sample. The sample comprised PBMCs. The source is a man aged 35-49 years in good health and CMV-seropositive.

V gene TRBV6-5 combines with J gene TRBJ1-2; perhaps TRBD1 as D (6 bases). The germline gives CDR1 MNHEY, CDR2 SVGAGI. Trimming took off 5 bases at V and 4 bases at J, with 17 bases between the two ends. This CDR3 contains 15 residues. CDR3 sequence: CASSTYRDSPYGYTF. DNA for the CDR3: TGTGCCAGCAGTACCTACAGGGATTCTCCCTATGGCTACACCTTC.

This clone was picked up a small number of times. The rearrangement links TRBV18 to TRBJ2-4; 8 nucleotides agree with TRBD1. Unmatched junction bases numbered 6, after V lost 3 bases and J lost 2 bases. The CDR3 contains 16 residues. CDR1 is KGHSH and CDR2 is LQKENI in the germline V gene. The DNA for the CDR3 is TGTGCCAGCTCACCCTCAGGGGGCGCTTCCAAAAACATTCAGTACTTC. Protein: CASSPSGGASKNIQYF. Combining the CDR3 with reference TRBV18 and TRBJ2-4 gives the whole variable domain NAGVMQNPRHLVRRRGQEARLRCSPMKGHSHVYWYRQLPEEGLKFMVYLQKENIIDESGMPKERFSAEFPKEGPSILRIQQVVRGDSAAYFCASSPSGGASKNIQYFGAGTRLSVL.

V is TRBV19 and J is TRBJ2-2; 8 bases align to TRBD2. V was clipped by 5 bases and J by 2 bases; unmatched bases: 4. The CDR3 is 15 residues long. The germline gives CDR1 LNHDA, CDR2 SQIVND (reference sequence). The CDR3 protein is CASSLGLANTGELFF. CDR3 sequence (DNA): TGTGCCAGTAGTCTCGGACTAGCTAACACCGGGGAGCTGTTTTTT.

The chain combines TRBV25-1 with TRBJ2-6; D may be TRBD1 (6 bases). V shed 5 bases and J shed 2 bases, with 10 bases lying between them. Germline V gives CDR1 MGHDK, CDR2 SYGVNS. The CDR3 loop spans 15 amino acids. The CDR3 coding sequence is TGTGCCAGCAGTAAAAACAGGGCTGGGGCCAACGTCCTGACTTTC. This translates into CASSKNRAGANVLTF.

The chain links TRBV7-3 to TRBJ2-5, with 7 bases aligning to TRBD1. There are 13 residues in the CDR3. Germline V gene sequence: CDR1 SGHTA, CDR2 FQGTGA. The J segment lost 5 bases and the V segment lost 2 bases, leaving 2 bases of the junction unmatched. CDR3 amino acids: CASSLSRGETQYF. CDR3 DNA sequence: TGTGCCAGCAGCTTATCCAGGGGGGAGACCCAGTACTTC.

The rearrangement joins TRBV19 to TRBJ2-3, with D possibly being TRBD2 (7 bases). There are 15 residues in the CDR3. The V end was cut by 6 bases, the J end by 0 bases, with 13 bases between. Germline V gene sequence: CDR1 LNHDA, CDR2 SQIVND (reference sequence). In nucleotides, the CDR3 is TGTGCCAGTAGCTTGACGGGGGGCAGCACAGATACGCAGTATTTT. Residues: CASSLTGGSTDTQYF.

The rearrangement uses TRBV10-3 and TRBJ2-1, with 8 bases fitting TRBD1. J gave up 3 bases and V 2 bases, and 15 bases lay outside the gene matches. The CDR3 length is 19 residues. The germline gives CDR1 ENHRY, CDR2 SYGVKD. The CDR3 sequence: CAISEPIETDRAFYNEQFF. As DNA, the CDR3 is TGTGCCATCAGTGAGCCGATCGAAACGGACAGGGCCTTCTACAATGAGCAGTTCTTC.

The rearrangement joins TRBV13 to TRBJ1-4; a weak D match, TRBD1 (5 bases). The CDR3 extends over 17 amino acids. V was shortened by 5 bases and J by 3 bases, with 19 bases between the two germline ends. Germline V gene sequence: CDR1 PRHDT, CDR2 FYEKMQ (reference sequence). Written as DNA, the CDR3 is TGTGCCAGCAGCCAACGCGGCCGGGGGGTGGCTAATGAAAAACTGTTTTTT. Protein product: CASSQRGRGVANEKLFF.

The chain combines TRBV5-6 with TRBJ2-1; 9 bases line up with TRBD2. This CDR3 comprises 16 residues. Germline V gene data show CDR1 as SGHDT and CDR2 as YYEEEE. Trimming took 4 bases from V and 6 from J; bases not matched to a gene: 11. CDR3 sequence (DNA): TGTGCCAGCAGCGCTACCGGGACTAGCCTCGCCAATGAGCAGTTCTTC. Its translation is CASSATGTSLANEQFF.

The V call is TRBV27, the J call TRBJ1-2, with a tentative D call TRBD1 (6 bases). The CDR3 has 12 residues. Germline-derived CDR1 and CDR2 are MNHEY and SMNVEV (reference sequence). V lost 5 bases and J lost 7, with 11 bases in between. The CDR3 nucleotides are TGTGCCAGCAGTCCCCAAGGGGGTGGCTACACCTTC. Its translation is CASSPQGGGYTF.

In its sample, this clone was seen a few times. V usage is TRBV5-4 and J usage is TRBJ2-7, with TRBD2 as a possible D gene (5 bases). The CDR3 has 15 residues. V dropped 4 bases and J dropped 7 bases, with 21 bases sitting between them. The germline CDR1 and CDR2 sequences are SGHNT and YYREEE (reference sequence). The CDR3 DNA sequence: TGTGCCAGCAGCCCCGCGGCGGGCCAATTTTGGGAGCAGTACTTC. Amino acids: CASSPAAGQFWEQYF.

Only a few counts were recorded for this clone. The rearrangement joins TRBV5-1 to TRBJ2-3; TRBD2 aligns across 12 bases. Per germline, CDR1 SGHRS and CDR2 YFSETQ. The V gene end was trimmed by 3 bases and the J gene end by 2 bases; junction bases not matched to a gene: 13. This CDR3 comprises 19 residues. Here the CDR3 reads CASSSGLAGQPTTTDTQYF. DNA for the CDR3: TGCGCCAGCAGCTCGGGACTAGCGGGCCAACCAACCACCACAGATACGCAGTATTTT. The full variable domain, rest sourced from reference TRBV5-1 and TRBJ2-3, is KAGVTQTPRYLIKTRGQQVTLSCSPISGHRSVSWYQQTPGQGLQFLFEYFSETQRNKGNFPGRFSGRQFSNSRSEMNVSTLELGDSALYLCASSSGLAGQPTTTDTQYFGPGTRLTVL.

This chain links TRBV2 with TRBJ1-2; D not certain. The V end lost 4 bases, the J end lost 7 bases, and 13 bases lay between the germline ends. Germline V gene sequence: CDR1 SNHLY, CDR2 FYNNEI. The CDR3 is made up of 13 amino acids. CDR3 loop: CASSAQGSSGYTF. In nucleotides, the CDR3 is TGTGCCAGCAGTGCTCAAGGGAGTAGTGGCTACACCTTC.

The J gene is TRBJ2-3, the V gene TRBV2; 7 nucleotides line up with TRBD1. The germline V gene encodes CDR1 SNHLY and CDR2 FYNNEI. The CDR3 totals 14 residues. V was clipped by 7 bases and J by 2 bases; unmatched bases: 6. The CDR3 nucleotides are TGTGCCAGCACAAGACAGGGAACCACAGATACGCAGTATTTT. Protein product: CASTRQGTTDTQYF. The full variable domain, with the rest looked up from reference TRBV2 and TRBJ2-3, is EPEVTQTPSHQVTQMGQEVILRCVPISNHLYFYWYRQILGQKVEFLVSFYNNEISEKSEIFDDQFSVERPDGSNFTLKIRSTKLEDSAMYFCASTRQGTTDTQYFGPGTRLTVL.

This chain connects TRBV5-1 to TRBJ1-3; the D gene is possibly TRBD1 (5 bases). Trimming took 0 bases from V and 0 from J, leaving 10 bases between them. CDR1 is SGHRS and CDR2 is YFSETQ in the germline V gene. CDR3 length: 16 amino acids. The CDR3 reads CASSLVGLDSGNTIYF. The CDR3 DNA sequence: TGCGCCAGCAGCTTGGTGGGACTCGACTCTGGAAACACCATATATTTT.

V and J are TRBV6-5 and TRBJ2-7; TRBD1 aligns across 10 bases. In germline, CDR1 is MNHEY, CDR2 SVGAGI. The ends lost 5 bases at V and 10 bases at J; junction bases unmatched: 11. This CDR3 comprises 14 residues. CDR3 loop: CASSVRDRGIPQYF. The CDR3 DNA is TGTGCCAGCAGTGTCCGGGACAGGGGAATCCCTCAGTACTTC.

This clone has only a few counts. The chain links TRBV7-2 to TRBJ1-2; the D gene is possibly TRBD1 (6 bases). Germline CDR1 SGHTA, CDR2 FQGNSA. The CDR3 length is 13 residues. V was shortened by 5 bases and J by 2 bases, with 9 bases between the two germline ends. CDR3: CASSLQGNYGYTF. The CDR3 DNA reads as TGTGCCAGCAGCCTACAGGGAAACTATGGCTACACCTTC.

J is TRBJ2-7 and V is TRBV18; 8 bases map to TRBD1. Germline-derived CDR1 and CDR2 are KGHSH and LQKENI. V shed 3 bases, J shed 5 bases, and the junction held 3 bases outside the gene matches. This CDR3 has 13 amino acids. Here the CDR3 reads CASSPAGGHEQYF. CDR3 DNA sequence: TGTGCCAGCTCACCGGCAGGGGGCCACGAGCAGTACTTC.

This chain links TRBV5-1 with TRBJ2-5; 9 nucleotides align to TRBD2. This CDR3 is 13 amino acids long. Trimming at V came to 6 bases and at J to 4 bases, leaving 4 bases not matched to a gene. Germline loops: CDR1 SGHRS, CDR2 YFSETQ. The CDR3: CASNLAGSETQYF. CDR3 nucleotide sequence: TGCGCCAGCAACCTAGCGGGGTCAGAGACCCAGTACTTC.

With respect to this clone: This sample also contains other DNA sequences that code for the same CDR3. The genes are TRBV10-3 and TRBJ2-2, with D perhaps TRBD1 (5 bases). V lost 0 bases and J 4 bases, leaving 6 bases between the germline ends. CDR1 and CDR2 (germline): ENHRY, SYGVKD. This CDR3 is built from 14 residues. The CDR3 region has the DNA TGTGCCATCAGTGAGTCAACAGGCACCGGGGAGCTGTTTTTT. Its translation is CAISESTGTGELFF.

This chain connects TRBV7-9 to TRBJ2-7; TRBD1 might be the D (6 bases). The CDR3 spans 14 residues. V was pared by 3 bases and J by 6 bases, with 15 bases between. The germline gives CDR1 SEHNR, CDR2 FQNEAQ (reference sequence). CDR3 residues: CASSFVNREGEQYF. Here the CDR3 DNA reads TGTGCCAGCAGCTTCGTGAACAGGGAAGGCGAGCAGTACTTC.

CDR3 DNA: TGTGCCACCAGCAGAGGCGGGGGGAAAAGCGGAAACACCATATATTTT. The encoded protein is CATSRGGGKSGNTIYF. This chain joins TRBV15 and TRBJ1-3, with D perhaps matching TRBD1 (5 bases). Germline-derived CDR1 and CDR2 are LNHNV and YYDKDF (reference sequence). This CDR3 spans 16 amino acids. V lost 1 base to trimming and J lost 4 bases, with 14 bases between them.

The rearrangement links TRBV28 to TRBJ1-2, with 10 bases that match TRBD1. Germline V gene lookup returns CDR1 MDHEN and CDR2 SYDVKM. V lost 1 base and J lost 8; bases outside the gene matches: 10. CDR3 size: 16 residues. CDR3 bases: TGTGCCAGCAGTTTATCAGGGACAGGGGATCTTTCCGGCTACACCTTC. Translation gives CASSLSGTGDLSGYTF.